This T cell receptor beta chain was identified during a study of blood T cells in healthy people across ages. Overall study findings and caveats: Shifts in expanded clonotypes may have been confounded by donor CMV status, which was unknown. Reliance upon unsorted PBMCs precluded definitive naive versus antigen-experienced comparison.

The authors extracted at least 5 micrograms of total RNA per sample. On this clonotype: Its target is unknown.

The CDR3 consists of 14 residues. The germline V gene encodes CDR1 SGHVS and CDR2 FNYEAQ. V gave up 5 bases and J gave up 8 bases; unmatched junction bases: 5. Through a sample-barcoded 5' primer and a J-beta primer mix, a second PCR was run for roughly 6 to 12 cycles. Every sample produced at least 2.5 million CDR3-containing paired-end reads. TCRdb reprocessed the 5' RACE reads via MiXCR and lists one record per CDR3 protein. This table holds fewer than 900,000 distinct CDR3 sequences, roughly 50% found once. This clonotype was obtained from a woman aged 60-75 years in good health. The V call is TRBV7-6, the J call TRBJ2-1, with TRBD1 matching 11 bases. Sequences were obtained from blood. CDR3 sequence (DNA): TGTGCCAGCAGCACATGGACAGGGGGCGATGAGCAGTTCTTC. As protein: CASSTWTGGDEQFF.